This T cell receptor (beta chain) was observed in a study of CD8+ T cells in alopecia areata. Across the study: Grafted skin came from C3H/HeJ donors with spontaneous alopecia (roughly 6-12 months old) and was placed on approximately 7-10-week-old female C3H/HeJ mice. Study outcomes and limitations: Scalp repertoires also include resident alphabeta T cells from normal skin. Clonality was higher in lesional than normal scalp, especially in alopecia totalis/universalis.

A note on this clone: Its antigen is as yet unknown. Each gene name is a mouse one. The read is 4 residues too short to cover the CDR3 end, so that end is filled in from the germline J gene.

Extracted RNA was reverse transcribed into cDNA, the sequencing template. Assay: immunoSEQ multiplex PCR; the TCRdb copy retains only in-frame clones and omits some. This repertoire holds roughly 260,000 clones, and none appear only once. Cells from pooled cutaneous lymph nodes were sorted by CD4, CD8alpha, NKG2D, NKG2ACE and other markers. The CDR3 loop spans 13 amino acids. Per germline, CDR1 NNHDY and CDR2 SYVADS. The chain has TRBV13-3 and TRBJ2-7; 9 bases agree with TRBD1. The sample consisted of CD4+ T cells sorted from a lymph node. This sequence was found in a C3H/HeJ mouse with alopecia areata. The mouse line has the MHC haplotype H2-k. This chain's CDR3 is CASSPTGGDEQYF. The CDR3 bases that were read are TGTGCCAGCAGTCCTACAGGGGGCGAT.